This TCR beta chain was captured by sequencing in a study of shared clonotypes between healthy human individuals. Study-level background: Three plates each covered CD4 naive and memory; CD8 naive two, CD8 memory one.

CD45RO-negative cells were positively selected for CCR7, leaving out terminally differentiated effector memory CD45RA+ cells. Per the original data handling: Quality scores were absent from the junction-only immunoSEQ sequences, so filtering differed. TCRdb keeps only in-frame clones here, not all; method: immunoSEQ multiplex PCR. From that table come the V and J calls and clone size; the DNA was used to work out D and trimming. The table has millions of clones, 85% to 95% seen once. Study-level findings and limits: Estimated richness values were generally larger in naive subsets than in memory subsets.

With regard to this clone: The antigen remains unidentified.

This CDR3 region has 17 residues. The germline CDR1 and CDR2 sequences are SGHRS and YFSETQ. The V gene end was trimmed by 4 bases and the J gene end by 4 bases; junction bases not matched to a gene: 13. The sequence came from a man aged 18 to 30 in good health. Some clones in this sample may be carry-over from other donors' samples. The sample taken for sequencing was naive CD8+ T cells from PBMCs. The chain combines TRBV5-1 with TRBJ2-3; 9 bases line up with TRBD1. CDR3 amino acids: CASSPEAGTGLSDTQYF. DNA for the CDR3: TGCGCCAGCAGCCCTGAGGCGGGGACAGGGCTATCAGATACGCAGTATTTT. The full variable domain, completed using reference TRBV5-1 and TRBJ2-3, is KAGVTQTPRYLIKTRGQQVTLSCSPISGHRSVSWYQQTPGQGLQFLFEYFSETQRNKGNFPGRFSGRQFSNSRSEMNVSTLELGDSALYLCASSPEAGTGLSDTQYFGPGTRLTVL.